The rows below give T cell receptor beta chains drawn from one sample of a study of blood T cell repertoires in COVID-19. Libraries were prepared by immunoSEQ multiplex PCR; TCRdb keeps only in-frame clonotypes and omits some of them. The sample contains 150,000 to 200,000 clones, around nine tenths of which appear only once. The sequenced material came from peripheral blood. These TCRs come from a woman in her seventies with COVID-19, enrolled during active disease. The CDR3 runs from the conserved cysteine through the conserved F or W. Fields, in order: CDR3 protein, CDR3 DNA, J gene, D gene, clone size, V gene. The D gene is left open where the match is weak. The size field is filled for only some rows; it gives once, few, many or a size class.

CASSPGQGNTEAFF,TGTGCCAGCAGCCCGGGACAGGGGAACACTGAAGCTTTCTTT,TRBJ1-1,TRBD1,-,TRBV25-1
CASSQQGYEQYF,TGTGCCAGCAGCCAGCAGGGTTACGAACAGTACTTC,TRBJ2-7,-,-,TRBV14
CASSPGTGGQEKDGYTF,TGTGCCAGCAGTCCGGGGACAGGGGGCCAGGAGAAAGATGGCTACACCTTC,TRBJ1-2,TRBD1,-,TRBV27
CATSRVMTSPGPHTF,TGTGCCACCAGCAGAGTAATGACTTCCCCAGGGCCCCACACCTTC,TRBJ1-2,-,-,TRBV15
CAIRGDNPNSPLHF,TGTGCCATCAGGGGGGACAACCCGAATTCACCCCTCCACTTT,TRBJ1-6,-,-,TRBV10-3
CASSSPGGNSYNEQFF,TGTGCCAGCAGTTCTCCAGGGGGGAACTCCTACAATGAGCAGTTCTTC,TRBJ2-1,-,-,TRBV28
CASSRRGGTEAFF,TGTGCCAGCAGCCGGCGGGGAGGCACTGAAGCTTTCTTT,TRBJ1-1,-,few,TRBV3-1/TRBV3-2
CASSPPGQGAGTEAFF,TGTGCCAGCTCACCACCGGGACAGGGGGCCGGAACTGAAGCTTTCTTT,TRBJ1-1,TRBD1,-,TRBV18
CASSLVSGRETQYF,TGCGCCAGCAGCTTGGTTAGCGGGAGAGAGACCCAGTACTTC,TRBJ2-5,TRBD2,-,TRBV5-1
CASSEAGAHPNSPLHF,TGTGCCAGCAGTGAAGCTGGGGCTCATCCTAATTCACCCCTCCACTTT,TRBJ1-6,-,-,TRBV6-1
CASSSLGGAGNTIYF,TGTGCCAGCAGCTCCCTGGGGGGGGCCGGAAACACCATATATTTT,TRBJ1-3,-,few,TRBV7-6
CASSLRGTNTGELFF,TGTGCCAGCAGTTTAAGGGGGACGAACACCGGGGAGCTGTTTTTT,TRBJ2-2,-,-,TRBV28
CASSGNWGGDTQYF,TGCGCCAGCAGTGGGAACTGGGGAGGGGATACGCAGTATTTT,TRBJ2-3,TRBD2,-,TRBV10-1
CASSQGGRGTEAFF,TGTGCCAGCAGCCAAGGAGGAAGGGGCACTGAAGCTTTCTTT,TRBJ1-1,-,-,TRBV3-1/TRBV3-2
CASSVGQGRYQPQHF,TGTGCCAGCAGTGTTGGACAGGGGCGCTATCAGCCCCAGCATTTT,TRBJ1-5,TRBD1,-,TRBV6-2/TRBV6-3
CASSRIPPRTGDETQYF,TGCGCCAGCAGCCGAATCCCCCCTCGGACAGGGGATGAGACCCAGTACTTC,TRBJ2-5,TRBD1,-,TRBV4-1
CASSPRATSGYYNEQFF,TGTGCCAGCAGTCCCCGGGCCACTAGCGGATATTACAATGAGCAGTTCTTC,TRBJ2-1,TRBD2,few,TRBV28
CASSQRTGYEQFF,TGTGCCAGCAGCCAGCGGACAGGGTATGAGCAGTTCTTC,TRBJ2-1,TRBD1,-,TRBV6-6
CASRTHQGVDSPLHF,TGTGCCAGTAGGACCCACCAGGGTGTGGATTCACCCCTCCACTTT,TRBJ1-6,-,-,TRBV19
CASSQDVSAVAYF,TGTGCCAGCAGCCAAGATGTCTCGGCGGTGGCGTACTTC,TRBJ2-7,-,-,TRBV3-1/TRBV3-2
CASTLFPAEAFF,TGTGCCAGCACCCTCTTCCCAGCTGAAGCTTTCTTT,TRBJ1-1,-,few,TRBV12-3/TRBV12-4
CASSGQGGNEQFF,TGTGCCAGCAGCGGACAGGGTGGGAATGAGCAGTTCTTC,TRBJ2-1,TRBD1,-,TRBV2
CASSSDRVGGNQPQHF,TGTGCCAGCAGTAGCGACAGGGTAGGGGGGAATCAGCCCCAGCATTTT,TRBJ1-5,TRBD1,-,TRBV27
CASSQGLAGAETQYF,TGTGCCAGTAGCCAGGGACTAGCGGGAGCGGAGACCCAGTACTTC,TRBJ2-5,TRBD2,-,TRBV19